The 27 T cell receptor beta chains given below trace back to one sample, sequenced in a study of blood T cell repertoires in COVID-19. Generated by immunoSEQ multiplex PCR, the TCRdb table keeps only in-frame clones and is missing some. The sample includes under 300,000 clones, more than 85% of them seen just once. Sequenced sample: PBMCs or T cells enriched from blood (not recorded which). All receptors derive from a man in his forties who had recovered from COVID-19.

The chain recombines TRBV21-1 with TRBJ2-3; the table's D call, TRBD2, was not checked against the DNA. TRBV21-1 is a pseudogene. The CDR3 is 18 residues long. The CDR3 region is CASSTEFGREIRTDTQYF. The CDR3 region has the DNA TGTGCCAGCAGCACGGAGTTCGGGCGGGAGATACGTACAGATACGCAGTATTTT.

Points on this clone: In the same sample, other DNA sequences code for this CDR3. The chain links TRBV6-5 to TRBJ2-7, with 10 positions matching TRBD1. The trim removed 7 bases at V and 3 bases at J, leaving 6 bases unmatched. CDR1 MNHEY and CDR2 SVGAGI come from the germline V gene. The CDR3 is made up of 14 amino acids. The CDR3 DNA is TGTGCCAGCACTCCGGGACAGGGGATCTACGAGCAGTACTTC. Translated: CASTPGQGIYEQYF.

This chain joins TRBV6-5 and TRBJ1-2; D gene ambiguous. Germline CDR1 is MNHEY and CDR2 is SVGAGI. Trimming stripped 7 bases from V and 0 bases from J, with 15 bases between. The CDR3 covers 15 residues. The CDR3 region is CASTQPGATNYGYTF. The CDR3 nucleotides are TGTGCCAGCACCCAACCGGGAGCTACTAACTATGGCTACACCTTC.

The gene calls are TRBV18 and TRBJ1-6, with D possibly being TRBD1 (5 bases). V was trimmed by 1 base and J by 0 bases, leaving 16 bases between them. Germline CDR1 KGHSH, CDR2 LQKENI. This CDR3 is 19 amino acids long. CDR3 residues: CASSPLQGVGLSYNSPLHF. The CDR3 coding sequence is TGTGCCAGCTCACCACTCCAGGGTGTGGGTCTCTCCTATAATTCACCCCTCCACTTT. Filled out from reference TRBV18 and TRBJ1-6, the complete variable domain reads NAGVMQNPRHLVRRRGQEARLRCSPMKGHSHVYWYRQLPEEGLKFMVYLQKENIIDESGMPKERFSAEFPKEGPSILRIQQVVRGDSAAYFCASSPLQGVGLSYNSPLHFGNGTRLTVT.

J is TRBJ2-2 and V is TRBV19, with TRBD1 identical over 8 bases. The CDR3 covers 15 residues. With V trimmed by 5 bases and J by 5 bases, 7 bases remained unmatched. Per germline, CDR1 LNHDA and CDR2 SQIVND (reference sequence). This CDR3 is CASSSPGQVTGELFF. In nucleotides, the CDR3 is TGTGCCAGTAGTTCTCCGGGACAGGTGACCGGGGAGCTGTTTTTT.

The chain joins TRBV18 to TRBJ2-1; 8 bases are a match to TRBD2. The CDR3 has 15 residues. J gave up 5 bases and V 3 bases, and 6 bases lay outside the gene matches. CDR1 is KGHSH, CDR2 LQKENI, per germline. This CDR3 is CASSPLGRGDNEQFF. CDR3 DNA sequence: TGTGCCAGCTCACCGCTTGGGCGGGGGGACAATGAGCAGTTCTTC.

The chain carries TRBV20-1 and TRBJ1-1; a possible D gene is TRBD1 (5 bases). Germline V lookup: CDR1 DFQATT, CDR2 SNEGSKA (reference sequence). The CDR3 spans 11 residues. V was shortened by 3 bases and J by 11 bases, with 13 bases between the two germline ends. The CDR3 sequence: CSARGQGKAFF. CDR3 DNA: TGCAGTGCTAGGGGTCAGGGAAAGGCTTTCTTT.

The chain is built from TRBV7-3 and TRBJ1-1, with D perhaps TRBD1 (5 bases). The CDR3 consists of 15 residues. V lost 5 bases to trimming and J lost 5 bases, with 18 bases between them. The germline V gene has CDR1 SGHTA and CDR2 FQGTGA. The CDR3 sequence is CASSPTLGGRTEAFF. The CDR3 DNA reads TGTGCCAGCAGCCCAACCCTGGGGGGGAGAACTGAAGCTTTCTTT.

This rearrangement joins TRBV7-2 to TRBJ1-5, with a possible D match to TRBD1 (6 bases). V lost 4 bases and J 2 bases, leaving 12 bases between the germline ends. CDR1 and CDR2 (germline): SGHTA, FQGNSA. This CDR3 region has 15 residues. The CDR3 loop reads CASSSDSLGNQPQHF. In nucleotides, the CDR3 is TGTGCCAGCAGCTCGGACAGTTTGGGCAATCAGCCCCAGCATTTT.

The chain is built from TRBV5-6 and TRBJ2-7, with TRBD2 matching over 8 bases. V gave up 5 bases and J gave up 2 bases; unmatched junction bases: 6. CDR3 length: 14 residues. The germline V gene has CDR1 SGHDT and CDR2 YYEEEE. CDR3 DNA sequence: TGTGCCAGCAGGGGGCGGGAGGACACCTACGAGCAGTACTTC. Translating it yields CASRGREDTYEQYF.

The gene calls are TRBV11-3 and TRBJ2-5; D not certain. Germline-derived CDR1 and CDR2 are SGHNT and YENEEA. V dropped 0 bases and J dropped 4 bases, with 9 bases sitting between them. The CDR3 runs to 14 residues. The CDR3 loop reads CASSLDTRRETQYF. The CDR3 nucleotides read TGTGCCAGCAGCTTAGATACCAGGCGAGAGACCCAGTACTTC.

The genes are TRBV24-1 and TRBJ2-1, with TRBD2 identical over 9 bases. Germline CDR1 is KGHDR and CDR2 is SFDVKD. The V gene end was trimmed by 5 bases and the J gene end by 12 bases; junction bases not matched to a gene: 10. This CDR3 spans 14 amino acids. CDR3 sequence: CATSGTSEDWRQFF. CDR3 DNA sequence: TGTGCCACCAGTGGGACTAGCGAGGATTGGCGGCAGTTCTTC.

The chain is built from TRBV18 and TRBJ1-6, with TRBD1 identical over 8 bases. The CDR3 consists of 14 residues. Germline V gene sequence: CDR1 KGHSH, CDR2 LQKENI. J lost 8 bases, V lost 6 bases, and 6 bases had no gene match. The CDR3 DNA is TGTGCCAGCTCGCCGGACAGGGACGATTCACCCCTCCACTTT. Residues: CASSPDRDDSPLHF.

V and J are TRBV7-2 and TRBJ2-7; 7 bases map to TRBD2. The CDR3 is made up of 16 amino acids. J gave up 5 bases and V 1 base, and 11 bases lay outside the gene matches. The V gene's germline CDR1 is SGHTA and CDR2 FQGNSA. Written as DNA, the CDR3 is TGTGCCAGCAGCTTAGTGCTGACCGGGAGGCTACACGAGCAGTACTTC. Amino acids: CASSLVLTGRLHEQYF.

The chain has TRBV11-2 and TRBJ2-5; maybe TRBD1 (6 bases). V lost 5 bases and J lost 6, with 13 bases in between. This CDR3 has 13 residues. CDR1 and CDR2 (germline): SGHAT, FQNNGV. CDR3 sequence: CASSPQGLQTQYF. In DNA, the CDR3 is TGTGCCAGCAGCCCACAGGGCCTCCAGACCCAGTACTTC.

V is TRBV6-5 and J is TRBJ2-7; TRBD2 might be the D (6 bases). The V end lost 9 bases, the J end lost 3 bases, and 18 bases lay between the germline ends. The CDR3 runs to 14 residues. Germline CDR1 MNHEY, CDR2 SVGAGI. The CDR3 bases are TGTGCCAGTCGGCGCGGGACCTATGACTACGAGCAGTACTTC. It translates to CASRRGTYDYEQYF.

The chain has TRBV11-2 and TRBJ1-2, with TRBD1 as a possible D gene (5 bases). Trimming stripped 5 bases from V and 6 bases from J, with 25 bases between. The CDR3 runs 17 residues. CDR1 is SGHAT and CDR2 is FQNNGV in the germline V gene. The CDR3 is CASSLDGFDRISHGYTF. The CDR3 coding sequence is TGTGCCAGCAGCCTCGATGGATTTGACAGAATTAGCCATGGCTACACCTTC.

Comments on this clone: At one end, the junction sequence differs from germline, possibly due to a read error. The V gene is TRBV7-8, the J gene TRBJ1-4; the D gene is possibly TRBD1 (6 bases). Per germline, CDR1 SGHVS and CDR2 FQNEAQ. The CDR3 is 14 residues long. CDR3 sequence (DNA): TGTGCCAGCACCTTACGACAGGAAAATGAAAAACTGTTTTTT. It yields the protein CASTLRQENEKLFF.

The chain carries TRBV6-2 or TRBV6-3 and TRBJ1-4, with TRBD1 as a possible D gene (6 bases). Germline CDR1 reads MNHEY; CDR2 reads SVGEGT. The CDR3 runs to 15 residues. V lost 2 bases and J 5 bases, leaving 12 bases between the germline ends. Here the CDR3 DNA reads TGTGCCAGCAGTTACATTCGGACAGAGAATGAAAAACTGTTTTTT. It is translated as CASSYIRTENEKLFF.

The J gene is TRBJ1-2, the V gene TRBV5-1; 10 bases agree with TRBD1. This CDR3 contains 18 residues. Germline-derived CDR1 and CDR2 are SGHRS and YFSETQ. The V segment lost 5 bases and the J segment 13 bases; nucleotides outside the gene matches: 26. CDR3 region: CASSFTGTGVSTSSSATF. As DNA, the CDR3 is TGCGCCAGCAGTTTCACCGGGACAGGGGTTTCGACTAGCTCCAGTGCCACCTTC.

This clone was recorded once. This sequence joins TRBV3-1 (or the pseudogene TRBV3-2) and TRBJ2-2; 7 positions match TRBD1. The CDR3 sequence is 16 residues long. The V and J ends lost 3 bases and 3 bases, in that order; junction bases with no gene match: 7. Germline-derived CDR1 and CDR2 are LGHDT and YNNKEL (reference sequence). This chain's CDR3 is CASSHSTGSYTGELFF. The CDR3 DNA follows: TGTGCCAGCAGCCATTCGACAGGGTCGTACACCGGGGAGCTGTTTTTT.

This chain uses TRBV6-2 or TRBV6-3 with TRBJ2-3; tentatively, D is TRBD2 (5 bases). This CDR3 is built from 14 residues. V lost 6 bases to trimming and J lost 4 bases, with 14 bases between them. Germline V CDR1 and CDR2: MNHEY, SVGEGT. In DNA, the CDR3 is TGTGCCAGCAGCCTTAGCGTATTACCAGATACGCAGTATTTT. Its protein product is CASSLSVLPDTQYF.

The chain carries TRBV10-3 and TRBJ2-7, with TRBD1 matching 9 bases. Germline assignment: CDR1 ENHRY and CDR2 SYGVKD. The CDR3 contains 14 residues. With 10 bases clipped from V and 3 bases from J, the junction kept 10 bases outside the gene matches. The chain's CDR3 is CATTDLDRGYEQYF. The CDR3 DNA reads TGTGCCACGACAGATCTGGACAGGGGCTACGAGCAGTACTTC.

This clone appeared once. J is TRBJ2-7 and V is TRBV11-2; tentative D call: TRBD2 (6 bases). Germline loops: CDR1 SGHAT, CDR2 FQNNGV. This CDR3 spans 18 amino acids. V dropped 5 bases and J dropped 1 base, with 24 bases sitting between them. As DNA, the CDR3 is TGTGCCAGCAGCCCGGGACCTCTGGAGGCCGGAGGGTCCTACGAGCAGTACTTC. It is translated as CASSPGPLEAGGSYEQYF.

J is TRBJ2-7 and V is TRBV6-2 or TRBV6-3, with 7 bases matching TRBD1. The CDR3 is 16 amino acids. Germline loops: CDR1 MNHEY, CDR2 SVGEGT. With 0 bases clipped from V and 6 bases from J, the junction kept 11 bases outside the gene matches. The CDR3 here is CASSYSATGKVGEQYF. DNA for the CDR3: TGTGCCAGCAGTTACTCGGCGACAGGGAAGGTCGGCGAGCAGTACTTC.

The CDR3 sequence is CASNSASSVYNEQFF. The CDR3 coding sequence is TGCGCCAGCAACTCGGCCTCTAGCGTCTACAATGAGCAGTTCTTC. The chain joins TRBV5-1 to TRBJ2-1, with D perhaps matching TRBD2 (6 bases). V lost 6 bases and J lost 3, with 16 bases in between. CDR1 and CDR2 from the germline V gene are SGHRS and YFSETQ. The CDR3 contains 15 residues.

The chain uses TRBV18 and TRBJ1-6; 8 bases fit TRBD1. Germline V gene sequence: CDR1 KGHSH, CDR2 LQKENI. After removal of 4 bases from V and 2 bases from J, the junction contained 4 bases not matched to a gene. The CDR3 has 16 amino acids. The CDR3 DNA reads as TGTGCCAGCTCACAACAGGGGGACCCCTATAATTCACCCCTCCACTTT. It is translated as CASSQQGDPYNSPLHF.